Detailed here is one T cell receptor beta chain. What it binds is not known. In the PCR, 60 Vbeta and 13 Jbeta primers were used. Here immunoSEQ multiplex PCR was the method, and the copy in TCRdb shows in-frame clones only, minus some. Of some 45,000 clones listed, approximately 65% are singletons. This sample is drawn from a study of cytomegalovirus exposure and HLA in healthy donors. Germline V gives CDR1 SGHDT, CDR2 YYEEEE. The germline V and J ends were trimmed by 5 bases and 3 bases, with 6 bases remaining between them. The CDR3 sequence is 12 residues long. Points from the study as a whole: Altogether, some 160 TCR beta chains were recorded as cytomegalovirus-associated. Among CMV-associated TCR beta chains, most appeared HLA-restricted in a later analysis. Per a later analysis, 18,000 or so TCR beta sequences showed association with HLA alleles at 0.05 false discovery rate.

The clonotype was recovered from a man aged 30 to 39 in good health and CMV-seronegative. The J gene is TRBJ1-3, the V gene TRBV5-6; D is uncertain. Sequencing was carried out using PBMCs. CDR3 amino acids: CASSLNGNTIYF. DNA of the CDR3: TGTGCCAGCAGTTTAAATGGAAACACCATATATTTT.